This record concerns one T cell receptor (beta chain) sequence. Its antigen is unidentified. Using immunoSEQ multiplex PCR, the repertoire was profiled, and TCRdb retains in-frame clones only, with some absent. Found here are some 3,000 clones, about a fifth of them singletons; the top ten hold less than 9.5%. The V gene's germline CDR1 is SGHNT and CDR2 YENEEA. J lost 5 bases, V lost 1 base, and 7 bases had no gene match. This CDR3 has 15 amino acids. This entry is derived from a study of T cells in localized non-small cell lung cancer. Whole-study results and caveats: When the top 100 tumor clones were examined, a median approximately 54 of them also appeared in the adjacent lung, which was paired and uninvolved. Higher blood T cell density tracked longer overall survival. Sequencing was restricted to one tumor region; therefore, heterogeneity remains possible. Uninvolved adjacent lung had higher T cell clonality than tumor and all other tissues.

Material: lung tumor tissue, obtained before any cancer treatment. J is TRBJ2-5 and V is TRBV11-3; 7 bases align to TRBD1. The source of this sequence is a woman aged 40 to 75 with stage III squamous cell lung carcinoma. In DNA, the CDR3 is TGTGCCAGCAGCTTAGGCGACAGGGTCAGGGAGACCCAGTACTTC. Protein: CASSLGDRVRETQYF. The complete variable domain, with remaining parts taken from reference TRBV11-3 and TRBJ2-5, reads EAGVVQSPRYKIIEKKQPVAFWCNPISGHNTLYWYLQNLGQGPELLIRYENEEAVDDSQLPKDRFSAERLKGVDSTLKIQPAELGDSAVYLCASSLGDRVRETQYFGPGTRLLVL.